This TCR beta chain was sequenced during a study of T cell clones after liver transplantation. As for the study in general: Tolerance: complete withdrawal held at least one year, liver enzymes staying within twice normal.

Germline V gene data show CDR1 as GTSNPN and CDR2 as SVGIG (reference sequence). V lost 7 bases, J lost 0 bases, and 15 bases lay in between. This CDR3 has 14 amino acids. Clones were read by immunoSEQ multiplex PCR, and TCRdb kept only the in-frame ones, dropping some. The table records tens of thousands of clones, 80% of them present only once. This clonotype originated in a human patient who received a liver transplant. Some T cells could come from the graft donor. The specimen was CD4+ T cells from blood, collected 12 months after liver transplant. This chain joins TRBV30 and TRBJ1-1, with D tentatively TRBD1 (5 bases). The CDR3 sequence is CAFYRGRMNTEAFF. As DNA, the CDR3 is TGTGCCTTTTATAGGGGCAGGATGAACACTGAAGCTTTCTTT.